This T cell receptor beta chain was observed in a study of T cell responses to AZD1222 COVID-19 vaccine. The assay was immunoSEQ multiplex PCR, and TCRdb's table has in-frame clones only and misses some. The sample shows 90,000 or so clones, approximately 90% of them seen only once. CDR1 and CDR2 (germline): LGHNT, FRNRAP. V lost 5 bases to trimming and J lost 4 bases, with 26 bases between them. The CDR3 length is 18 residues. Second-dose intervals of approximately 4 or approximately 12 weeks were pooled. As for this clone: Its cognate antigen is unknown.

Study findings and constraints: Donors were chiefly white British, with a greater number of females, and clonal diversity was perhaps underestimated. Baseline testing showed seropositivity in only a handful of AZD1222 recipients.

The chain is built from TRBV12-5 and TRBJ1-2; tentative D call: TRBD1 (5 bases). The source material was peripheral blood, sampled 28 days after the second AZD1222 dose. The origin of this receptor is an adult who received the AZD1222 COVID-19 vaccine. In DNA, the CDR3 is TGTGCTAGTGGTGCCTCTTCGGGACTTCCCACTGCCGGCTATGGCTACACCTTC. It yields the protein CASGASSGLPTAGYGYTF.